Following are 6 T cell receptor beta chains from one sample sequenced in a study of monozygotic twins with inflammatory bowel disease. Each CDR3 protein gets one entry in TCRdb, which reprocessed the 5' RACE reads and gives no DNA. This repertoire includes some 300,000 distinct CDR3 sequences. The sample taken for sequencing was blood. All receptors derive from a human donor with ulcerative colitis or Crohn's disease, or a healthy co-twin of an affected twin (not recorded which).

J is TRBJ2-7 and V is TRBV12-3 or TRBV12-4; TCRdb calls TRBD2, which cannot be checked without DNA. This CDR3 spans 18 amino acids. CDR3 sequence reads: CASSLGPGASGRVDEQYF.

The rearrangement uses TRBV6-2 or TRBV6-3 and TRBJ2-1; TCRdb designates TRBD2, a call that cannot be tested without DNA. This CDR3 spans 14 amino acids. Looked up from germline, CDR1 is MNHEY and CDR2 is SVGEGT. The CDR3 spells CASSKGTSSNEQFF.

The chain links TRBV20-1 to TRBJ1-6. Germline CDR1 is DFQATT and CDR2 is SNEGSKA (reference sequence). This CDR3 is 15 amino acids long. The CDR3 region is CSARIWDTYNSPLHF.

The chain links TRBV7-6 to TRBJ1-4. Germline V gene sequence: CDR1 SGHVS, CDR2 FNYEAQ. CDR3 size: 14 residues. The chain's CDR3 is CASSPSTNGEKLFF.

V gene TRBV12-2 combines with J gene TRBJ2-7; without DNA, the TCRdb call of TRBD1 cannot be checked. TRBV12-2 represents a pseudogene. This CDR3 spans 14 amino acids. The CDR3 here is CASRPPTGGDEQYF.

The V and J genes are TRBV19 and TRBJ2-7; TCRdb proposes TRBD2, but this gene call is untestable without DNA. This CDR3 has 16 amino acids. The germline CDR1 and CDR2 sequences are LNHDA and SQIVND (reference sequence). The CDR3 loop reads CASSTPGLAGSYEQYF.